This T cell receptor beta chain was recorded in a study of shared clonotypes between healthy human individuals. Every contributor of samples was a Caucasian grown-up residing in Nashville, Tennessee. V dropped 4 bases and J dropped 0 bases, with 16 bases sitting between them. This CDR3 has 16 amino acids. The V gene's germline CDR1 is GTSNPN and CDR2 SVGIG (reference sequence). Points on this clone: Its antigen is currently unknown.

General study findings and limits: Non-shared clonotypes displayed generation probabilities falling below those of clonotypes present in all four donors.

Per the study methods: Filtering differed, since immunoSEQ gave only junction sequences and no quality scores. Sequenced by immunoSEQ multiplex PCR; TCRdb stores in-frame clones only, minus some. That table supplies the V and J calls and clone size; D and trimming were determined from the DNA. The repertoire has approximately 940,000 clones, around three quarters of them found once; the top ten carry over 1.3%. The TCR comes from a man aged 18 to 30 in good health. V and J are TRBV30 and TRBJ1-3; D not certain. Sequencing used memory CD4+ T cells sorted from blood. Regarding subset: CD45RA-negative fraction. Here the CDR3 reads CAWTPLLGPSGNTIYF. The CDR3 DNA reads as TGTGCCTGGACCCCCCTCCTCGGTCCCTCTGGAAACACCATATATTTT.